This T cell receptor (beta chain) was sequenced for a study of T cell responses to AZD1222 COVID-19 vaccine. Findings and caveats of the study: Only six or seven AZD1222 recipients were seropositive at baseline.

Germline trimming cut 6 bases from V and 3 bases from J; bases unmatched to any gene: 4. CDR1 SGHTA and CDR2 FQGNSA come from the germline V gene. The CDR3 consists of 13 residues. Profiling relied on immunoSEQ multiplex PCR, and the TCRdb table lists in-frame clones only, not all of them. The sample consists of approximately 150,000 clones, around 92% of them appearing once. As to this clone: Its cognate antigen is unknown.

This material consisted of peripheral blood, taken on day 0 of AZD1222 vaccination. This TCR came from an adult in good health. The chain combines TRBV7-2 with TRBJ1-1, with 7 positions matching TRBD1. The CDR3 bases are TGTGCCAGCAGTCTCCAGGGGGACACTGAAGCTTTCTTT. The encoded protein is CASSLQGDTEAFF.